This T cell receptor (beta chain) was obtained from a study of blood T cell repertoires in COVID-19 (dated by TCRdb to about 2020). For the study in its entirety: The collaborator samples originated in the United States, Italy and Spain and spanned the acute and convalescent phases of COVID-19. The material from the prospective study consisted of cDNA or gDNA derived from T cells, B-cell-depleted T cells, or PBMCs. The dataset comprised deeply sampled blood TCRbeta repertoires from subjects exposed to, actively infected with, or recovered from COVID-19. A freely available public database, intended as a resource for researchers studying the immune response to SARS-CoV-2, is where the repertoires were released. The samples were drawn from two sources: the first 160 participants of the ongoing ImmuneRACE study, and 1,200 or so subjects contributed by 6 global collaborators. A de-identified subject ID, COVID-19 status, age in years and sex were almost always included in the sample metadata. Where available, HLA class I and class II types were obtained from metadata supplied by the sample provider rather than from assay-based typing.

Notes on this clone: Its specific antigen is unknown. One base away there is no much larger clone; base qualities are not given.

TCRbeta CDR3 regions were amplified from genomic DNA using the immunoSEQ Assay, a bias-controlled multiplex PCR. From the authors' description of their analysis: Nucleated cell counts per sample were estimated from amplification of reference gene primers within the assay. To quantify the absolute abundance of each unique TCRbeta CDR3 rearrangement, sequence reads were collapsed and filtered. For each sample, productive Simpson clonality was calculated as the square root of Simpson's diversity index over productive rearrangements. TCRdb's version of the immuneACCESS table is confined to in-frame rearrangements and falls short of the full clone set. An unresolved V gene accounts for under half of the shortfall where checked; the remainder is of unknown origin. V, J and clone size are taken as reported in that table, and D and trimming were inferred from the DNA itself. Recorded for this sample are hundreds of thousands of clones; around 80% of them occurred a single time. Around 3.6% of the sample is in the top ten clones.

The collaborating institutions used their own protocols to collect whole blood in K2EDTA tubes. For TCRbeta analysis, collaborators shipped samples in one of three forms: frozen whole blood, isolated PBMCs, or DNA extracted from either of those sample types. General study outcomes and caveats: The amount of clinical and demographic metadata varied by source and participant and was provided uncurated.

Sequencing was done on a sample of peripheral blood. This receptor was obtained from a woman aged 40 to 50 with active or convalescent COVID-19.

The DNA sequence reads TGTGCCAGCAGCTTAAAGGTCCCTAGCGGACTATACAATGAGCAGTTCTTC. It translates as CASSLKVPSGLYNEQFF. The rearranged segments are TRBV5-6 and TRBJ2-1; TRBD2 agrees with 7 junctional bases. Reading from cysteine to phenylalanine, the CDR3 counts 17 amino acids. Solely the CDR3 DNA is kept, with 51 bases framed from the first base. Germline trimming: 2 bases from V, 4 bases from J; junction bases outside gene matches: 12. The germline V gene provides CDR1 SGHDT and CDR2 YYEEEE.